The 9 T cell receptor beta chains below come from one sample, sequenced in a study of T-cell memory formation after mild COVID-19. MiXCR, applied by TCRdb to the 5' RACE reads, yields one record per CDR3 protein. The sample lists approximately 200,000 distinct CDR3 sequences, roughly 17% seen once, with under 2.5% in the top ten. The sample consisted of PBMCs or a T cell subset sorted from them (not recorded which). All receptors come from an adult woman who had mild COVID-19 (a few samples of this study predate the infection). Cell type and time point are not known.

A few counts support this clonotype. The chain uses TRBV30 and TRBJ1-2; TRBD1 matches at 9 bases. Germline CDR1 reads GTSNPN; CDR2 reads SVGIG (reference sequence). Trimming cost V 1 base and J 5 bases; bases outside gene matches: 2. The length of the CDR3 is 13 residues. CDR3 in DNA: TGTGCCTGGAGTGCGGACAGGGGATATGGCTACACCTTC. Translating gives CAWSADRGYGYTF.

The chain couples TRBV7-3 to TRBJ2-6; D possibly corresponds to TRBD1 (6 bases). Germline loops: CDR1 SGHTA, CDR2 FQGTGA. The CDR3 is 15 residues long. Trimming took off 5 bases at V and 2 bases at J, with 10 bases between the two ends. CDR3 nucleotide sequence: TGTGCCAGCAGCCCACAGGGACCTGGGGCCAACGTCCTGACTTTC. Amino acids: CASSPQGPGANVLTF.

The table lists this clonotype with many counts. V is TRBV20-1 and J is TRBJ2-3; D assignment may be TRBD1 or TRBD2 (5 bases each). This CDR3 spans 15 amino acids. Trimming cost V 4 bases and J 2 bases, with 16 bases left between them. Germline values: CDR1 DFQATT, CDR2 SNEGSKA (reference sequence). CDR3 sequence: CSATGATFNTDTQYF. The CDR3 bases are TGCAGTGCTACCGGGGCCACCTTTAACACAGATACGCAGTATTTT.

At least ten counts were recorded for this clonotype. The rearrangement uses TRBV4-1 and TRBJ1-4; D unresolved. CDR1 and CDR2 from the germline V gene are MGHRA and YSYEKL. The V and J ends lost 1 base and 4 bases respectively, with 10 bases between them. The CDR3 loop spans 15 amino acids. In DNA form, the CDR3 reads TGCGCCAGCAGCCAAGTGAGAAATCGTAATGAAAAACTGTTTTTT. Its translation is CASSQVRNRNEKLFF.

The rearrangement uses TRBV4-1 and TRBJ1-2; D possibly corresponds to TRBD1 (5 bases). The CDR3 totals 16 residues. Germline V gives CDR1 MGHRA, CDR2 YSYEKL. V lost 2 bases to trimming and J lost 4 bases, with 17 bases between them. The CDR3 region is CASSQSGATNTYGYTF. The CDR3 DNA follows: TGCGCCAGCAGCCAATCCGGGGCGACTAACACCTATGGCTACACCTTC.

This rearrangement joins TRBV7-3 to TRBJ1-2, with TRBD1 as a possible D gene (5 bases). This CDR3 is built from 15 residues. CDR1 and CDR2 (germline): SGHTA, FQGTGA. The V and J ends lost 3 bases and 2 bases respectively, with 13 bases between them. This CDR3 reads CASSFGSGPNYGYTF. Written as DNA, the CDR3 is TGTGCCAGCAGCTTCGGGTCAGGGCCCAACTATGGCTACACCTTC.

This clonotype was picked up many times. The rearrangement links TRBV5-1 to TRBJ2-2; no reliable D call. The V gene lost 4 bases and the J gene lost 3 bases, with 7 bases spanning the gap. This CDR3 contains 13 residues. Per germline, CDR1 SGHRS and CDR2 YFSETQ. The CDR3 sequence: CASSVGDTGELFF. The CDR3 DNA is TGCGCCAGCAGCGTAGGAGACACCGGGGAGCTGTTTTTT.

This clonotype was picked up many times. The rearrangement joins TRBV3-1 to TRBJ2-1; 12 bases match TRBD2. The CDR3 extends over 14 amino acids. Germline V gene data show CDR1 as LGHDT and CDR2 as YNNKEL (reference sequence). Trimming took 1 base from V and 13 from J; bases not matched to a gene: 5. The CDR3 reads CASSQALAGGSQFF. The CDR3 region has the DNA TGTGCCAGCAGCCAAGCACTAGCGGGAGGTTCCCAGTTCTTC.

This clonotype was counted only a few times. The chain joins TRBV27 to TRBJ2-7; D is possibly TRBD1 or TRBD2 (5 bases each). Germline values: CDR1 MNHEY, CDR2 SMNVEV (reference sequence). V shed 7 bases and J shed 7 bases, with 17 bases lying between them. CDR3 length: 13 residues. The chain's CDR3 is CASTIPEGREQYF. The CDR3 bases are TGTGCCAGCACCATTCCCGAGGGACGGGAGCAGTACTTC.